The 7 T cell receptor beta chains reported below all come from one sample, sequenced in a study of control samples from healthy donors and cancer patients. Generated by immunoSEQ multiplex PCR, the TCRdb table keeps only in-frame clones and is missing some. The data contain some 130,000 clones, approximately 95% of them singletons. Sequencing used blood. The source of these receptors is a man younger than 45 in good health.

As regards this clone: One end of the junction varies from germline; a read error may be responsible. CDR3 in amino acids: CASSRTDSPGVGF. The CDR3 DNA reads as TGTGCCAGTAGTAGAACCGACAGCCCGGGGGTTGGCTTT. V usage is TRBV19 and J usage is TRBJ1-1; maybe TRBD1 (5 bases). The germline gives CDR1 LNHDA, CDR2 SQIVND (reference sequence). The CDR3 extends over 13 amino acids.

The V call is TRBV25-1, the J call TRBJ2-1; possibly TRBD1 or TRBD2 for D (5 bases each). Trimming removed 1 base from V and 3 bases from J, with 16 bases in between. Germline CDR1 and CDR2: MGHDK and SYGVNS. CDR3 length: 17 residues. The CDR3 spells CASSESTTGTIYNEQFF. The CDR3 DNA follows: TGTGCCAGCAGTGAATCCACAACCGGGACCATCTACAATGAGCAGTTCTTC. Variable domain in full (rest from reference TRBV25-1 and TRBJ2-1): EADIYQTPRYLVIGTGKKITLECSQTMGHDKMYWYQQDPGMELHLIHYSYGVNSTEKGDLSSESTVSRIRTEHFPLTLESARPSHTSQYLCASSESTTGTIYNEQFFGPGTRLTVL.

As to this clone: Other nucleotide sequences from this sample produce the same CDR3. The CDR3 coding sequence is TGTGCCAGCAGCCCTCTCGGGGGACGGGGTGGGATCCAGTACTTC. Its protein product is CASSPLGGRGGIQYF. The gene calls are TRBV7-3 and TRBJ2-5, with TRBD2 as a possible D gene (6 bases). Germline CDR1 SGHTA, CDR2 FQGTGA. V lost 5 bases to trimming and J lost 10 bases, with 23 bases between them. The CDR3 runs to 15 residues.

The CDR3 protein is CASSQGTGASPLHF. For the CDR3, the DNA is TGTGCCAGCAGCCAAGGGACAGGGGCTTCACCCCTCCACTTT. V gene TRBV7-2 combines with J gene TRBJ1-6; 10 bases are a match to TRBD1. Trimming cost V 5 bases and J 9 bases; bases outside gene matches: 4. Germline loops: CDR1 SGHTA, CDR2 FQGNSA. CDR3 length: 14 residues.

This chain links TRBV3-1 (or the pseudogene TRBV3-2) with TRBJ2-3; the D gene is possibly TRBD2 (6 bases). The CDR3 spans 18 residues. The germline V and J ends were trimmed by 1 base and 3 bases, with 20 bases remaining between them. Germline CDR1 and CDR2: LGHDT and YNNKEL (reference sequence). The CDR3 DNA follows: TGTGCCAGCAGCCAAGCCTCGAACTTCCTAGCGTCAACAGATACGCAGTATTTT. Translating it yields CASSQASNFLASTDTQYF.

This rearrangement joins TRBV7-9 to TRBJ1-1, with D unresolved. V gave up 2 bases and J gave up 5 bases, with 12 bases separating them. The CDR3 extends over 14 amino acids. Germline V gene lookup returns CDR1 SEHNR and CDR2 FQNEAQ (reference sequence). CDR3 in amino acids: CASSLYGVETEAFF. CDR3 DNA sequence: TGTGCCAGCAGCTTATACGGGGTAGAGACTGAAGCTTTCTTT. Using reference TRBV7-9 and TRBJ1-1 for the parts outside the CDR3, the full variable domain is DTGVSQNPRHKITKRGQNVTFRCDPISEHNRLYWYRQTLGQGPEFLTYFQNEAQLEKSRLLSDRFSAERPKGSFSTLEIQRTEQGDSAMYLCASSLYGVETEAFFGQGTRLTVV.

The V and J genes are TRBV6-4 and TRBJ2-1, with 7 positions matching TRBD1. CDR3 length equals 14 residues. After removal of 6 bases from V and 4 bases from J, the junction contained 6 bases not matched to a gene. Germline V CDR1 and CDR2: MRHNA, SNTAGT. CDR3 sequence reads: CASSSGTEYNEQFF. CDR3 nucleotides: TGTGCCAGCAGCTCTGGGACAGAATACAATGAGCAGTTCTTC.